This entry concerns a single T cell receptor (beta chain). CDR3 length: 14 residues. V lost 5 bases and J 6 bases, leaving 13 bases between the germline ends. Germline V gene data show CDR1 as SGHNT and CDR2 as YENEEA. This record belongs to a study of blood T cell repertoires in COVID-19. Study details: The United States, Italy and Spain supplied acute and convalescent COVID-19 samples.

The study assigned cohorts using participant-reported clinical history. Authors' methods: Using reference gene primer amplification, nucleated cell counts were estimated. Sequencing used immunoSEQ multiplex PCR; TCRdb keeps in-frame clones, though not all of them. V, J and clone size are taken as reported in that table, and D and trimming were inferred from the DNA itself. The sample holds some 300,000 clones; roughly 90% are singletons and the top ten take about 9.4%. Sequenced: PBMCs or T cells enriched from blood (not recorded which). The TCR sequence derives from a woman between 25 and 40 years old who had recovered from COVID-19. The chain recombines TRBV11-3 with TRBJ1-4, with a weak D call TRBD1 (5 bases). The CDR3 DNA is TGTGCCAGCAGCCGACAGAATACTGATGAAAAACTGTTTTTT. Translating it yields CASSRQNTDEKLFF. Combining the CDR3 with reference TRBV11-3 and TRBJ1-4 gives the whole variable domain EAGVVQSPRYKIIEKKQPVAFWCNPISGHNTLYWYLQNLGQGPELLIRYENEEAVDDSQLPKDRFSAERLKGVDSTLKIQPAELGDSAVYLCASSRQNTDEKLFFGSGTQLSVL.